These 18 T cell receptor beta chains were sequenced from one sample in a study of T-cell reconstitution after alpha-beta-depleted transplantation in children. Preparation of the TCRbeta library was carried out with unique molecular identifiers. MiXCR, applied by TCRdb to the PCR reads, yields one record per CDR3 protein. The data hold some 200,000 distinct CDR3 sequences, with approximately 11% observed a single time. Sequenced material: PBMCs, taken before TCRalphabeta/CD19-depleted stem cell transplant. All receptors derive from a child under two years old with acute myeloid leukemia, due to receive a stem cell transplant.

This clonotype was counted at least ten times. V and J are TRBV18 and TRBJ2-5; TRBD2 might be the D (5 bases). Germline V CDR1 and CDR2: KGHSH, LQKENI. This CDR3 comprises 13 residues. V was clipped by 6 bases and J by 2 bases, with 10 bases between them. CDR3 sequence: CASSRGVQETQYF. The CDR3 DNA reads TGTGCCAGCTCCCGGGGAGTGCAAGAGACCCAGTACTTC. Drawing the rest from reference TRBV18 and TRBJ2-5, the complete variable domain is NAGVMQNPRHLVRRRGQEARLRCSPMKGHSHVYWYRQLPEEGLKFMVYLQKENIIDESGMPKERFSAEFPKEGPSILRIQQVVRGDSAAYFCASSRGVQETQYFGPGTRLLVL.

This clonotype showed up many times. J is TRBJ1-1 and V is TRBV11-3; D is perhaps TRBD1 (5 bases). The CDR3 is made up of 12 amino acids. Trimming left V 7 bases short and J 2 bases short, with 8 bases between. In germline, CDR1 is SGHNT, CDR2 YENEEA. The CDR3 here is CASNRGNTEAFF. DNA of the CDR3: TGTGCCAGCAATAGGGGCAACACTGAAGCTTTCTTT. Supplemented by reference TRBV11-3 and TRBJ1-1, the full variable domain reads EAGVVQSPRYKIIEKKQPVAFWCNPISGHNTLYWYLQNLGQGPELLIRYENEEAVDDSQLPKDRFSAERLKGVDSTLKIQPAELGDSAVYLCASNRGNTEAFFGQGTRLTVV.

This clonotype was recorded many times. This sequence joins TRBV5-5 and TRBJ2-7; D possibly corresponds to TRBD1 (6 bases). Trimming cost V 4 bases and J 12 bases, with 14 bases left between them. This CDR3 is 11 amino acids long. The V gene's germline CDR1 is SGHKS and CDR2 YYEKEE (reference sequence). Here the CDR3 reads CASSAQTGAYF. For the CDR3, the DNA is TGTGCCAGCAGCGCCCAGACAGGCGCGTACTTC.

This clonotype was recorded many times. The chain carries TRBV29-1 and TRBJ2-7; no firm D call. Germline CDR1 and CDR2: SQVTM and ANQGSEA. The length of the CDR3 is 10 residues. Trimming cost V 6 bases and J 4 bases, with 7 bases left between them. CDR3 protein: CSVEEYEQYF. The CDR3 nucleotides are TGCAGCGTCGAGGAGTACGAGCAGTACTTC.

The table lists this clonotype with many counts. CDR3 DNA sequence: TGCAGTGCTATTGGTAGGGTCACTGAAGCTTTCTTT. Encoded protein: CSAIGRVTEAFF. The rearrangement links TRBV20-1 to TRBJ1-1, with D unclear. Trimming cost V 4 bases and J 4 bases, with 10 bases left between them. Germline V gives CDR1 DFQATT, CDR2 SNEGSKA (reference sequence). The CDR3 sequence is 12 residues long.

The sample holds many counts of this clonotype. The chain employs TRBV7-9 and TRBJ2-3; possible D gene TRBD1, 6 bases. The germline V and J ends were trimmed by 1 base and 6 bases, with 14 bases remaining between them. CDR1 is SEHNR and CDR2 is FQNEAQ in the germline V gene (reference sequence). This CDR3 contains 15 residues. The CDR3 bases are TGTGCCAGCAGCTTAGGGGACACCCTCCGTGATACGCAGTATTTT. Translating gives CASSLGDTLRDTQYF.

This clonotype was counted many times. This rearrangement joins TRBV25-1 to TRBJ2-7; TRBD1 matches 9 bases. The germline V gene has CDR1 MGHDK and CDR2 SYGVNS. This CDR3 has 14 amino acids. The V and J ends lost 5 bases and 6 bases, in that order; junction bases with no gene match: 8. The CDR3 DNA follows: TGTGCCAGCAGTCGACAGGGGGGCTTAGGCGAGCAGTACTTC. Encoded protein: CASSRQGGLGEQYF.

In this sample, this clonotype turned up many times. This rearrangement joins TRBV18 to TRBJ2-4; D call uncertain. Germline V gene sequence: CDR1 KGHSH, CDR2 LQKENI. V was trimmed by 2 bases and J by 3 bases, leaving 8 bases between them. The CDR3 spans 14 residues. In nucleotides, the CDR3 is TGTGCCAGCTCACCAGGAGAGCTCAAAAACATTCAGTACTTC. It codes for CASSPGELKNIQYF. Together with reference TRBV18 and TRBJ2-4, the CDR3 gives the full variable domain: NAGVMQNPRHLVRRRGQEARLRCSPMKGHSHVYWYRQLPEEGLKFMVYLQKENIIDESGMPKERFSAEFPKEGPSILRIQQVVRGDSAAYFCASSPGELKNIQYFGAGTRLSVL.

This sequence joins TRBV28 and TRBJ2-7, with 10 bases lining up with TRBD1. CDR1 is MDHEN and CDR2 is SYDVKM in the germline V gene. V gave up 5 bases and J gave up 3 bases; unmatched junction bases: 4. The CDR3 has 14 amino acids. The CDR3 loop reads CASSPGTGVYEQYF. The CDR3 bases are TGTGCCAGCAGTCCCGGGACAGGGGTCTACGAGCAGTACTTC.

In this sample, this clonotype turned up many times. This sequence joins TRBV5-5 and TRBJ2-1; no clear D gene. CDR1 and CDR2 from the germline V gene are SGHKS and YYEKEE (reference sequence). The CDR3 totals 15 residues. V lost 4 bases to trimming and J lost 2 bases, with 13 bases between them. As DNA, the CDR3 is TGTGCCAGCAGCCCTGACTGGACCGCCTACAATGAGCAGTTCTTC. The encoded protein is CASSPDWTAYNEQFF.

This clonotype was counted at least ten times. This chain uses TRBV5-1 with TRBJ1-5; 11 bases fit TRBD1. Trimming removed 4 bases from V and 6 bases from J; junction bases left unmatched: 3. This CDR3 spans 14 amino acids. Per germline, CDR1 SGHRS and CDR2 YFSETQ. Written as DNA, the CDR3 is TGCGCCAGCAGCCCCGGACAGGGGGCTCAGCCCCAGCATTTT. This codes for CASSPGQGAQPQHF.

This clonotype was detected many times. V is TRBV5-1 and J is TRBJ2-3; a weak D match, TRBD2 (6 bases). The CDR3 is made up of 14 amino acids. Germline values: CDR1 SGHRS, CDR2 YFSETQ. Deletions cut 4 bases from V and 2 bases from J, with 11 bases between. CDR3 residues: CASSREIITDTQYF. DNA for the CDR3: TGCGCCAGCAGCCGGGAGATTATCACAGATACGCAGTATTTT.

This clonotype was found many times. CDR3 loop: CASSSRTGRNSGANVLTF. The CDR3 region has the DNA TGCGCCAGCAGCTCCCGGACAGGGCGCAACTCTGGGGCCAACGTCCTGACTTTC. The V call is TRBV5-1, the J call TRBJ2-6; 8 nucleotides align to TRBD1. The V segment lost 3 bases and the J segment 0 bases; nucleotides outside the gene matches: 8. The germline gives CDR1 SGHRS, CDR2 YFSETQ. The CDR3 consists of 18 residues. Filled out from reference TRBV5-1 and TRBJ2-6, the complete variable domain reads KAGVTQTPRYLIKTRGQQVTLSCSPISGHRSVSWYQQTPGQGLQFLFEYFSETQRNKGNFPGRFSGRQFSNSRSEMNVSTLELGDSALYLCASSSRTGRNSGANVLTFGAGSRLTVL.

In this sample, this clonotype turned up many times. The V gene is TRBV28, the J gene TRBJ1-1; D perhaps matches TRBD1 (5 bases). The V gene lost 1 base and the J gene lost 11 bases, with 20 bases spanning the gap. Germline assignment: CDR1 MDHEN and CDR2 SYDVKM. This CDR3 has 15 amino acids. The CDR3 sequence: CASSLFSPTGLGAFF. The CDR3 DNA is TGTGCCAGCAGTTTATTCTCTCCCACGGGACTAGGCGCTTTCTTT. Drawing the rest from reference TRBV28 and TRBJ1-1, the complete variable domain is DVKVTQSSRYLVKRTGEKVFLECVQDMDHENMFWYRQDPGLGLRLIYFSYDVKMKEKGDIPEGYSVSREKKERFSLILESASTNQTSMYLCASSLFSPTGLGAFFGQGTRLTVV.

This clonotype was seen many times. The rearrangement links TRBV18 to TRBJ2-5; D is unclear. Trimming cost V 4 bases and J 5 bases, with 23 bases left between them. The CDR3 loop spans 17 amino acids. The germline gives CDR1 KGHSH, CDR2 LQKENI. This chain's CDR3 is CASSQSTVGYHKETQYF. The CDR3 nucleotides read TGTGCCAGCTCACAATCGACCGTAGGATATCACAAGGAGACCCAGTACTTC.

In its sample, this clonotype was seen a few times. The chain carries TRBV9 and TRBJ2-1, with D perhaps matching TRBD2 (5 bases). The CDR3 sequence is 14 residues long. Trimming removed 0 bases from V and 8 bases from J, with 12 bases in between. Germline CDR1 SGDLS, CDR2 YYNGEE. The CDR3 loop reads CASSVEVSGDEQFF. CDR3 DNA: TGTGCCAGCAGCGTAGAGGTCAGCGGCGATGAGCAGTTCTTC.

Many counts were recorded for this clonotype. The gene calls are TRBV13 and TRBJ2-1; D possibly corresponds to TRBD2 (6 bases). V lost 1 base, J lost 9 bases, and 10 bases lay in between. This CDR3 has 13 residues. The germline V gene has CDR1 PRHDT and CDR2 FYEKMQ (reference sequence). Here the CDR3 reads CASSLDAGSEQFF. DNA for the CDR3: TGTGCCAGCAGCTTAGACGCGGGAAGTGAGCAGTTCTTC.

This clonotype was observed once. One junction end disagrees with the germline gene, perhaps due to a read error. The V gene is TRBV20-1, the J gene TRBJ2-7, with TRBD2 as a possible D gene (5 bases). CDR3 length equals 14 residues. Germline V gene data show CDR1 as DFQATT and CDR2 as SNEGSKA (reference sequence). The chain's CDR3 is CSARENQRSYEQCF. The CDR3 DNA is TGCAGTGCTAGAGAGAACCAGCGGTCCTACGAGCAGTGCTTC.